The sequence of this T cell receptor beta chain was determined in a study of OX40 agonist ivuxolimab in advanced cancers. General study points: Partial responders at 0.1-3.0 mg/kg showed near-lowest clonal expansion.

This CDR3 contains 13 residues. From germline, CDR1 is LNHDA and CDR2 SQIVND (reference sequence). Trimming cost V 5 bases and J 7 bases, with 15 bases left between them. This clone has a single count. Its antigen is as yet unknown. Libraries were prepared by immunoSEQ multiplex PCR; TCRdb keeps only in-frame clonotypes and omits some of them. The repertoire has about 51,000 clones, more than 70% of them found once; the top ten carry roughly 3.6%. The source is an adult with an advanced solid tumor such as melanoma, head and neck, liver or kidney cancer. The chain recombines TRBV19 with TRBJ2-7, with TRBD2 as a possible D gene (6 bases). The sample here was CD4+ or CD8+ T cells sorted from blood, taken in a trial of the OX40 agonist ivuxolimab. CDR3 sequence (DNA): TGTGCCAGTAGTGACACTTTCGGGGGAGAGCAGTACTTC. Translated, it gives CASSDTFGGEQYF.